This T cell receptor (beta chain) stems from a study of blood T cell repertoires in COVID-19. Study at large: The United States, Italy and Spain provided the acute and convalescent COVID-19 samples. PBMCs, B-cell-depleted T cells, or T cells provided the cDNA or gDNA that made up the material.

Germline loops: CDR1 SGHRS, CDR2 YFSETQ. This CDR3 spans 13 amino acids. With 4 bases clipped from V and 3 bases from J, the junction kept 4 bases outside the gene matches. The authors' processing: Amplification from reference gene primers served as the basis for estimated nucleated cell counts. Data came from immunoSEQ multiplex PCR; TCRdb stores just in-frame clones and leaves some out. V and J calls and clone size are as listed in that table; D and trimming were resolved from the DNA. The sample lists about 70,000 clones; approximately 92% were seen once. This TCR derives from a man between 45 and 60 years old with active COVID-19. The sequencing input was peripheral blood. V is TRBV5-1 and J is TRBJ2-7, with TRBD1 matching 7 bases. The CDR3 bases are TGCGCCAGCAGCCCCCAGGGGGTCTACGAGCAGTACTTC. Translation gives CASSPQGVYEQYF.